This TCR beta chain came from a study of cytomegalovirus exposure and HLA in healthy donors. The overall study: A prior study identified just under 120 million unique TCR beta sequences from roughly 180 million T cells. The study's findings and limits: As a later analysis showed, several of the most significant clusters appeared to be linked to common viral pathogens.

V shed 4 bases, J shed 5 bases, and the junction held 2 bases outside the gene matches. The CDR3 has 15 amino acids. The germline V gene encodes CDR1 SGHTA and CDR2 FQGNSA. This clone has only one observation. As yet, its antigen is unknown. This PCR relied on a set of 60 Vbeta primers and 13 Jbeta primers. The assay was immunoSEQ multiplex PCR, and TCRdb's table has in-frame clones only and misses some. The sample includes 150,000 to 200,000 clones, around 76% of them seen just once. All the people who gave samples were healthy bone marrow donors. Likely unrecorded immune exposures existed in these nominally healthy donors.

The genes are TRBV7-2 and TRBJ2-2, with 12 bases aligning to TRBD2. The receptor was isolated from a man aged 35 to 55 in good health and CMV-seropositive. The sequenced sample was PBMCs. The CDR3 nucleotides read TGTGCCAGCAGCTACACTAGCGGGGGGACCGGGGAGCTGTTTTTT. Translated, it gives CASSYTSGGTGELFF.